This T cell receptor (beta chain) was sequenced in a study of beta chain features in type 1 diabetes. General study findings and limits: There was a possibility that cDNA sequencing over-represented cells with high TCR expression. The study found moderately but significantly shorter TCRB CDR3s in all four CD4+ subsets of Type 1 diabetes patients. Type 1 diabetes patients had fewer VDJ junction insertions and more deletions.

Every isolated RNA sample was fully reverse transcribed, so sequencing captured expressed TCRB transcripts. This table comes from immunoSEQ multiplex PCR, and its TCRdb copy is limited to in-frame clones, with some not included. The data contain 150,000 to 200,000 clones, over 55% of them singletons. V dropped 0 bases and J dropped 9 bases, with 12 bases sitting between them. The CDR3 has 14 residues. Germline assignment: CDR1 MNHEY and CDR2 SMNVEV (reference sequence). Regarding this clone: No antigen is known for it.

The TCR sequence derives from a man aged 25 to 45 with type 1 diabetes. The sample taken for sequencing was naive CD4+ T cells from blood. V is TRBV27 and J is TRBJ1-5; D is uncertain. The CDR3 loop reads CASSLSGGIAPQHF. The CDR3 nucleotides read TGTGCCAGCAGTTTATCAGGCGGCATCGCGCCCCAGCATTTT.